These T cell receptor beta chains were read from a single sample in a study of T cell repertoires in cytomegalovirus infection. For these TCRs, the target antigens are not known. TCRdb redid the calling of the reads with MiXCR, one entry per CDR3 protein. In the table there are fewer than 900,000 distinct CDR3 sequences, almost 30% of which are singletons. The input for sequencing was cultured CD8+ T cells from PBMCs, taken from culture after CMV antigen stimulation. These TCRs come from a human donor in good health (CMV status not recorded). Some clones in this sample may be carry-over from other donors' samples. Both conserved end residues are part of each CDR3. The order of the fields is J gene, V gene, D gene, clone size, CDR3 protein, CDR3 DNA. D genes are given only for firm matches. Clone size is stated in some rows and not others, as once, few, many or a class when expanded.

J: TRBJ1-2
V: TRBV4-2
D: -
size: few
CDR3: CASSQDLAGDYGYTF
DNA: TGTGCCAGCAGCCAAGACTTAGCAGGCGACTATGGCTACACCTTC

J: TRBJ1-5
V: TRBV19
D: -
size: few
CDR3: CASSYGRGIRNQPQHF
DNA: TGTGCCAGTAGTTATGGGCGGGGGATCAGGAATCAGCCCCAGCATTTT

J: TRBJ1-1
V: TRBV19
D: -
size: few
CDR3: CASSLRLEAFF
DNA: TGTGCCAGTAGTCTTCGACTGGAAGCTTTCTTT

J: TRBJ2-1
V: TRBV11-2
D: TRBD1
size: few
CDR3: CASSLADRGRLTPYNEQFF
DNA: TGTGCCAGCAGCTTAGCGGACAGGGGGCGTTTAACCCCTTACAATGAGCAGTTCTTC

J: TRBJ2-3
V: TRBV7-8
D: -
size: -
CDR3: CASSSAIRDTQYF
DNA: TGTGCCAGCAGCTCTGCTATACGAGATACGCAGTATTTT

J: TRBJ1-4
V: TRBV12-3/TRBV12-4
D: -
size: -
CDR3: CASSIQGSWGEKLFF
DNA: TGTGCCAGCAGTATTCAGGGTTCCTGGGGTGAAAAACTGTTTTTT

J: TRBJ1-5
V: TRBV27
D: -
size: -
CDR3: CARGCNQPQHF
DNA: TGTGCCCGAGGATGTAATCAGCCCCAGCATTTT

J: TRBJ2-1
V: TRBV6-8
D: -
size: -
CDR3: CASTPLSGNEQFF
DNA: TGTGCCAGCACCCCTCTTAGTGGCAATGAGCAGTTCTTC

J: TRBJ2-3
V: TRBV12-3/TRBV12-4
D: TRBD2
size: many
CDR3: CASSSVGGVDTQYF
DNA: TGTGCCAGCAGTTCCGTCGGGGGGGTAGATACGCAGTATTTT

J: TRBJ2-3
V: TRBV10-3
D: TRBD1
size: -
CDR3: CAISDREITDTQYF
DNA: TGTGCCATCAGCGACAGGGAAATCACAGATACGCAGTATTTT

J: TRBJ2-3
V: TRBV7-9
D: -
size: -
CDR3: CASSLRTSPGTDTQYF
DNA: TGTGCCAGCAGCTTAAGGACTTCCCCTGGGACAGATACGCAGTATTTT

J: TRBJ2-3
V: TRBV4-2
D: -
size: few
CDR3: CASSQGVARASPDTQYF
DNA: TGTGCCAGCAGCCAAGGGGTCGCCAGGGCCTCCCCAGATACGCAGTATTTT

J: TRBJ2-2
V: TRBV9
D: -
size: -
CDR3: CASSVEDLPGTGELFF
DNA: TGTGCCAGCAGCGTAGAGGACCTTCCGGGCACCGGGGAGCTGTTTTTT

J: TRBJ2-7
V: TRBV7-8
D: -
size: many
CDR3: CASSITGGEDEQYF
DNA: TGTGCCAGCAGCATAACCGGGGGTGAGGACGAGCAGTACTTC

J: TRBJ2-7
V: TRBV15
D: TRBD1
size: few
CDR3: CATSRDWTGADYEQYF
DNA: TGTGCCACCAGCAGAGATTGGACAGGGGCGGACTACGAGCAGTACTTC

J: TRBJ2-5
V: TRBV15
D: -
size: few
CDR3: CATSRDQGPGETQYF
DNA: TGTGCCACCAGCAGAGACCAGGGTCCGGGAGAGACCCAGTACTTC

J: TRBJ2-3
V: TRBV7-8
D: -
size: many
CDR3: CASSLAGVSTDTQYF
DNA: TGTGCCAGCAGCTTAGCGGGGGTTAGCACAGATACGCAGTATTTT

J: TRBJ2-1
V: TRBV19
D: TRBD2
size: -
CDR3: CASNRGLAGPSSYNEQFF
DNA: TGTGCCAGTAATAGAGGACTAGCGGGGCCCAGCTCCTACAATGAGCAGTTCTTC

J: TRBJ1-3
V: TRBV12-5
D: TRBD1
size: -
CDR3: CASGLVIQQTGAGNTIYF
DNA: TGTGCTAGTGGTTTGGTAATTCAGCAAACAGGGGCTGGAAACACCATATATTTT

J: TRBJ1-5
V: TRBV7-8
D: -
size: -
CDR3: CASSLEVDHSNQPQHF
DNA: TGTGCCAGCAGCTTAGAGGTAGACCATAGCAATCAGCCCCAGCATTTT

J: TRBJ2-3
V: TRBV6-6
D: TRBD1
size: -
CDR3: CASSYSGTGGPDTQYF
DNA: TGTGCCAGCAGTTACTCCGGGACAGGGGGCCCAGATACGCAGTATTTT

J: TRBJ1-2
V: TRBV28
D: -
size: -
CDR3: CASSPFYQREIYGYTF
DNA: TGTGCCAGCAGCCCTTTTTACCAACGGGAGATCTATGGCTACACCTTC

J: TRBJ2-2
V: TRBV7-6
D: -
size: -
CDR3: CASSLTGLGELFF
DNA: TGTGCCAGCAGCCTGACAGGTCTTGGGGAGCTGTTTTTT

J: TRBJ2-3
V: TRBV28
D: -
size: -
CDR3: CASSLVGDSPITDTQYF
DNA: TGTGCCAGCAGTCTGGTGGGCGACAGTCCTATCACAGATACGCAGTATTTT

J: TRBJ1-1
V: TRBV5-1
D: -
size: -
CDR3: CASSLDAKTRMNTEAFF
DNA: TGCGCCAGCAGCTTGGACGCTAAGACTCGTATGAACACTGAAGCTTTCTTT

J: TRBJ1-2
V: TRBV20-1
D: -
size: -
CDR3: CSARGSPFVNYGYTF
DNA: TGCAGTGCTAGAGGGTCCCCTTTTGTTAACTATGGCTACACCTTC

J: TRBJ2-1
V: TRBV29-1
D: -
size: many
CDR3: CSVVGRAYNEQFF
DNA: TGCAGCGTTGTGGGGCGGGCCTACAATGAGCAGTTCTTC

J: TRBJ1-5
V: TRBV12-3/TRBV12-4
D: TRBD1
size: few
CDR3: CASSLVDPDRGLYSNQPQHF
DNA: TGTGCCAGCAGTTTGGTAGACCCGGACAGGGGGCTTTATAGCAATCAGCCCCAGCATTTT

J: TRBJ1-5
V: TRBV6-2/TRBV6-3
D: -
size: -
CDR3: CASSTLFTQPQHF
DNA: TGTGCCAGCAGCACATTATTCACTCAGCCCCAGCATTTT

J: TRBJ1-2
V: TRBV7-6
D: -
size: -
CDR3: CASSSGLQKDGYTF
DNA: TGTGCCAGCAGCTCGGGACTCCAGAAGGATGGCTACACCTTC

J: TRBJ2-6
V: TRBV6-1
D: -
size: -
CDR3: CAIFGRANVLTF
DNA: TGTGCCATATTCGGGCGGGCCAACGTCCTGACTTTC

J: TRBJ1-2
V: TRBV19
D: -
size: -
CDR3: CASSIVPPRGYTF
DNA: TGTGCCAGTAGTATAGTACCCCCGAGGGGCTACACCTTC

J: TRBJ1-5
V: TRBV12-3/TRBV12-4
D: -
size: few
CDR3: CASSLGDAKAGNQPQHF
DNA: TGTGCCAGCAGTTTAGGAGACGCTAAAGCAGGCAATCAGCCCCAGCATTTT

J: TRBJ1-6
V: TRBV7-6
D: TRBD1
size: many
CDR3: CASSLLTGSSYNSPLHF
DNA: TGTGCCAGCAGCTTACTGACAGGGAGCTCCTATAATTCACCCCTCCACTTT

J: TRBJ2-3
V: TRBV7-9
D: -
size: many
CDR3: CASSLEGQGPDTQYF
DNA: TGTGCCAGCAGCTTAGAAGGGCAGGGTCCAGATACGCAGTATTTT

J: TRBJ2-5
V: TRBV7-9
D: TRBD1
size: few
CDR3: CASSTRDRGLQETQYF
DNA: TGTGCCAGCAGCACCCGTGACAGGGGCCTACAAGAGACCCAGTACTTC

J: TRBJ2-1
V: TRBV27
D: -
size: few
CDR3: CASSFLRGQSPFF
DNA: TGTGCCAGCAGTTTCCTCCGTGGACAGAGCCCATTCTTC

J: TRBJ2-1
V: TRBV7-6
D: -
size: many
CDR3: CASSLDGYSYNEQFF
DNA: TGTGCCAGCAGCTTGGATGGATACTCCTACAATGAGCAGTTCTTC

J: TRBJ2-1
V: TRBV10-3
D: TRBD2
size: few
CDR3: CAISFSSGGAPEQFF
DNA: TGTGCCATCAGTTTCTCTAGCGGGGGGGCACCTGAGCAGTTCTTC

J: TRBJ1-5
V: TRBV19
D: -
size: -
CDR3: CASRPRQLYSNQPQHF
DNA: TGTGCCAGTAGGCCCCGACAGCTCTATAGCAATCAGCCCCAGCATTTT

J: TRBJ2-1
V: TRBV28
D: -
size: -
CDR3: CASKTPDYYNEQFF
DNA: TGTGCCAGCAAGACACCTGACTATTACAATGAGCAGTTCTTC

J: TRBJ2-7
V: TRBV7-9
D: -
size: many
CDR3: CASSIRTYEQYF
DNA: TGTGCCAGCAGCATCCGAACCTACGAGCAGTACTTC

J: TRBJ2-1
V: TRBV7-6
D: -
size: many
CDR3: CASSLGPGADEQFF
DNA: TGTGCCAGCAGCTTAGGGCCGGGGGCCGATGAGCAGTTCTTC

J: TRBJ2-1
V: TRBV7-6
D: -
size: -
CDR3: CAGSLTNEQFF
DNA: TGTGCCGGCAGCTTAACTAATGAGCAGTTCTTC

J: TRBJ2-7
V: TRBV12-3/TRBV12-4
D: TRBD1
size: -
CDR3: CASSSYRDRGYEQYF
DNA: TGTGCCAGCAGTTCCTACCGGGACAGAGGCTACGAGCAGTACTTC

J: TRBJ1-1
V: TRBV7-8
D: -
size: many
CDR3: CASSLGTGTNTEAFF
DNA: TGTGCCAGCAGCTTAGGTACAGGAACGAACACTGAAGCTTTCTTT

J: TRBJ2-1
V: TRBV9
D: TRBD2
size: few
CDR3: CASSVEDSLSLAGGSEYNEQFF
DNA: TGTGCCAGCAGCGTAGAGGATTCATTGAGTCTAGCGGGGGGCTCTGAGTACAATGAGCAGTTCTTC

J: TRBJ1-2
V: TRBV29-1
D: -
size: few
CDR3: CSVASYGYTF
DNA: TGCAGCGTTGCGTCTTATGGCTACACCTTC

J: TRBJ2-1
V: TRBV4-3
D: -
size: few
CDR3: CASSQDLWLSGWEQFF
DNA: TGCGCCAGCAGCCAAGATCTTTGGCTATCGGGGTGGGAGCAGTTCTTC

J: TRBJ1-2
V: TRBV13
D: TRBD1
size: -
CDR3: CASSSGQGATGYTF
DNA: TGTGCCAGCAGCTCTGGACAGGGGGCGACTGGCTACACCTTC

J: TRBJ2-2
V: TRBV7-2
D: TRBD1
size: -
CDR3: CANSLDRAGGELFF
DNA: TGTGCCAACAGCTTGGACAGGGCTGGCGGGGAGCTGTTTTTT

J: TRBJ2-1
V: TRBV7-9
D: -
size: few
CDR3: CATSLSRAVEQFF
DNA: TGTGCCACCTCCCTCTCCAGGGCGGTGGAGCAGTTCTTC

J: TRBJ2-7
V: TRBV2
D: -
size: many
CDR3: CASSVAESRGEQYF
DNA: TGTGCCAGCAGTGTGGCCGAAAGCCGAGGCGAGCAGTACTTC

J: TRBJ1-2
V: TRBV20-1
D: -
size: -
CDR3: CSAVYGYTF
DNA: TGCAGTGCAGTCTATGGCTACACCTTC

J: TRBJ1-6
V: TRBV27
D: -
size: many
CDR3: CASSLGGVGSPLHF
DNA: TGTGCCAGCAGTTTAGGAGGGGTGGGATCACCCCTCCACTTT